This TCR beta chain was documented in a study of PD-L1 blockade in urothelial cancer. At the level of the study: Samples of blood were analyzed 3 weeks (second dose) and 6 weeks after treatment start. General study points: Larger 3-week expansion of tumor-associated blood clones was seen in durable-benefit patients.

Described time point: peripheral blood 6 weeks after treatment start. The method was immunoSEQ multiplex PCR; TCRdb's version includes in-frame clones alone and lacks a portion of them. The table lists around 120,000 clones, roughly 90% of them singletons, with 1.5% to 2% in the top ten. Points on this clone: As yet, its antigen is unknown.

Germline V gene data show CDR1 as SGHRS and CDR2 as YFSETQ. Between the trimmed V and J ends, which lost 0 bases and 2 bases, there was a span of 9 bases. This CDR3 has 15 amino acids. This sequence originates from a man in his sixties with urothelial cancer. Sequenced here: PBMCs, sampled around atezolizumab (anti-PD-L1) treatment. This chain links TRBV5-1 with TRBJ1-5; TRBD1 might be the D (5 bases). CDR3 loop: CASSLGQGGNQPQHF. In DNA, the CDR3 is TGCGCCAGCAGCTTGGGGCAGGGTGGCAATCAGCCCCAGCATTTT.